The next 24 T cell receptor beta chains were all read from a single sample in a study of blood T cell repertoires in COVID-19. Method: immunoSEQ multiplex PCR; TCRdb's copy keeps in-frame clones and lacks some. The sample shows 200,000 to 300,000 clones, around nine tenths of them seen only once. Sequenced input: peripheral blood. The receptors were sampled from a man in his forties or fifties who had recovered from COVID-19.

This clone was observed a single time. The chain links TRBV5-1 to TRBJ2-1; 11 bases match TRBD2. J was trimmed by 10 bases and V by 6 bases; bases with no gene match: 15. The CDR3 extends over 16 amino acids. Germline V lookup: CDR1 SGHRS, CDR2 YFSETQ. The CDR3 sequence: CASKRLAGPFGEEQFF. CDR3 coding DNA: TGCGCCAGCAAACGACTAGCGGGGCCCTTTGGGGAGGAGCAGTTCTTC. Full variable domain (outside the CDR3, taken from reference TRBV5-1 and TRBJ2-1): KAGVTQTPRYLIKTRGQQVTLSCSPISGHRSVSWYQQTPGQGLQFLFEYFSETQRNKGNFPGRFSGRQFSNSRSEMNVSTLELGDSALYLCASKRLAGPFGEEQFFGPGTRLTVL.

The gene calls are TRBV5-1 and TRBJ2-2, with a weak D call TRBD2 (5 bases). V was pared by 5 bases and J by 5 bases, with 10 bases between. From germline, CDR1 is SGHRS and CDR2 YFSETQ. CDR3 length equals 13 residues. DNA of the CDR3: TGCGCCAGCAGTACGGGGTTGACCGGGGAGCTGTTTTTT. Residues: CASSTGLTGELFF.

This chain connects TRBV11-2 to TRBJ1-5; TRBD1 is a possible D gene (6 bases). The length of the CDR3 is 14 residues. Germline V gives CDR1 SGHAT, CDR2 FQNNGV. Trimming shortened V by 5 bases and J by 4 bases, and 12 bases separated the two germline ends. In DNA form, the CDR3 reads TGTGCCAGCAGCCGAGCAGGGGCTAATCAGCCCCAGCATTTT. The encoded protein is CASSRAGANQPQHF.

This chain connects TRBV6-2 or TRBV6-3 to TRBJ2-2; 9 nucleotides match TRBD2. The germline V gene encodes CDR1 MNHEY and CDR2 SVGEGT. The CDR3 sequence is 17 residues long. V lost 5 bases to trimming and J lost 3 bases; unmatched junction nucleotides: 10. For the CDR3, the DNA is TGTGCCAGCAGTCCCTTTTTTAGCGGGGGCGACACCGGGGAGCTGTTTTTT. It codes for CASSPFFSGGDTGELFF.

V and J are TRBV4-2 and TRBJ2-1; no reliable D call. Germline CDR1 and CDR2: LGHNA and YNFKEQ. V lost 0 bases and J 8 bases, leaving 11 bases between the germline ends. This CDR3 has 14 amino acids. As DNA, the CDR3 is TGTGCCAGCAGCCAAGATGTCAACCGCGATGAGCAGTTCTTC. Translation: CASSQDVNRDEQFF.

The chain joins TRBV19 to TRBJ1-3, with a tentative D call TRBD1 (6 bases). V shed 3 bases and J shed 4 bases, with 10 bases lying between them. The CDR3 is 14 amino acids. Germline lookup yields CDR1 LNHDA and CDR2 SQIVND (reference sequence). In nucleotides, the CDR3 is TGTGCCAGTAGTATCTCAGGGACAGGAAACACCATATATTTT. Protein product: CASSISGTGNTIYF.

This chain uses TRBV10-3 with TRBJ2-2; 9 nucleotides align to TRBD2. The CDR3 is made up of 15 amino acids. Germline values: CDR1 ENHRY, CDR2 SYGVKD. V was pared by 5 bases and J by 6 bases, with 7 bases of the junction left unmatched. The CDR3 is CAISLAGVGAGELFF. The CDR3 DNA is TGTGCCATCAGTTTAGCGGGAGTAGGGGCCGGGGAGCTGTTTTTT.

The V and J genes are TRBV6-6 and TRBJ2-2; D gene ambiguous. Germline assignment: CDR1 MNHNY and CDR2 SVGAGI (reference sequence). The CDR3 sequence is 12 residues long. Trimming removed 2 bases at V and 6 bases at J, with 4 bases between. Here the CDR3 reads CASSYSAGELFF. DNA for the CDR3: TGTGCCAGCAGTTACAGCGCCGGGGAGCTGTTTTTT.

This chain links TRBV30 with TRBJ2-7, with TRBD1 matching over 8 bases. V shed 1 base, J shed 2 bases, and the junction held 7 bases outside the gene matches. Per the germline V gene, CDR1 is GTSNPN and CDR2 is SVGIG (reference sequence). The CDR3 loop spans 15 amino acids. CDR3 DNA: TGTGCCTGGAGTGCACAGGACAGGGCCACCTACGAGCAGTACTTC. Residues: CAWSAQDRATYEQYF.

The table lists this clone with a count of one. V gene TRBV11-2 combines with J gene TRBJ2-7; the match to TRBD2 covers 7 bases. Looked up from germline, CDR1 is SGHAT and CDR2 is FQNNGV. CDR3 length: 17 residues. V was clipped by 4 bases and J by 3 bases; unmatched bases: 15. CDR3 DNA: TGTGCCAGCAGCTCCCTCCAAATCGGACTAGGCGGCTACGAGCAGTACTTC. This encodes CASSSLQIGLGGYEQYF. Combining the CDR3 with reference TRBV11-2 and TRBJ2-7 gives the whole variable domain EAGVAQSPRYKIIEKRQSVAFWCNPISGHATLYWYQQILGQGPKLLIQFQNNGVVDDSQLPKDRFSAERLKGVDSTLKIQPAKLEDSAVYLCASSSLQIGLGGYEQYFGPGTRLTVT.

This chain connects TRBV4-2 to TRBJ2-7, with TRBD2 as a possible D gene (6 bases). The CDR3 is 14 amino acids. V lost 4 bases and J lost 4, with 14 bases in between. The germline CDR1 and CDR2 sequences are LGHNA and YNFKEQ. The CDR3 protein is CASSLLGGRYEQYF. As DNA, the CDR3 is TGTGCCAGCAGCCTGCTGGGGGGTCGATACGAGCAGTACTTC.

The rearrangement joins TRBV9 to TRBJ1-1; TRBD1 is a possible D gene (5 bases). The CDR3 runs to 15 residues. Per the germline V gene, CDR1 is SGDLS and CDR2 is YYNGEE. The V end lost 0 bases, the J end lost 8 bases, and 17 bases lay between the germline ends. DNA for the CDR3: TGTGCCAGCAGCGTAGACGGGGACTTCCCCCTGGAAGCTTTCTTT. Protein: CASSVDGDFPLEAFF.

The chain couples TRBV5-1 to TRBJ2-3, with 7 nucleotides matching TRBD1. Germline lookup yields CDR1 SGHRS and CDR2 YFSETQ. This CDR3 spans 14 amino acids. The ends lost 3 bases at V and 2 bases at J; junction bases unmatched: 3. For the CDR3, the DNA is TGCGCCAGCAGCTACGACAGGGCCACAGATACGCAGTATTTT. It specifies CASSYDRATDTQYF. Filled out from reference TRBV5-1 and TRBJ2-3, the complete variable domain reads KAGVTQTPRYLIKTRGQQVTLSCSPISGHRSVSWYQQTPGQGLQFLFEYFSETQRNKGNFPGRFSGRQFSNSRSEMNVSTLELGDSALYLCASSYDRATDTQYFGPGTRLTVL.

The rearrangement uses TRBV27 and TRBJ2-3; tentative D call: TRBD1 (7 bases). The germline CDR1 and CDR2 sequences are MNHEY and SMNVEV (reference sequence). Trimming pared 1 base from V and 4 bases from J, leaving 15 bases between. The CDR3 covers 16 residues. CDR3 residues: CASSLYQGGEADTQYF. The CDR3 bases are TGTGCCAGCAGTTTATATCAGGGGGGAGAGGCAGATACGCAGTATTTT.

The chain links TRBV10-3 to TRBJ2-3; D is unresolved. V lost 7 bases, J lost 2 bases, and 10 bases lay in between. This CDR3 is built from 13 residues. Germline V lookup: CDR1 ENHRY, CDR2 SYGVKD. The CDR3 sequence is CAIKGRNTDTQYF. The CDR3 nucleotides read TGTGCCATCAAAGGCAGGAACACAGATACGCAGTATTTT.

This clone was picked up one time. The chain's CDR3 is CASSFANEQFF. CDR3 nucleotides: TGTGCCAGCAGTTTCGCGAACGAGCAGTTCTTC. The chain recombines TRBV12-3 or TRBV12-4 with TRBJ2-1; D ambiguous. The CDR3 is made up of 11 amino acids. V was clipped by 3 bases and J by 10 bases, with 7 bases between them.

The chain couples TRBV30 to TRBJ1-5, with 12 bases lining up with TRBD1. Germline assignment: CDR1 GTSNPN and CDR2 SVGIG (reference sequence). Germline trimming cut 3 bases from V and 6 bases from J; bases unmatched to any gene: 6. CDR3 length equals 15 residues. The CDR3: CAWSKGTGGIQPQHF. For the CDR3, the DNA is TGTGCCTGGAGCAAAGGGACAGGGGGCATTCAGCCCCAGCATTTT.

The chain has TRBV5-6 and TRBJ2-4; 9 bases fit TRBD1. This CDR3 spans 15 amino acids. CDR1 is SGHDT, CDR2 YYEEEE, per germline. V lost 6 bases and J lost 8; bases outside the gene matches: 12. CDR3 sequence reads: CASKAPGQGGDIQYF. CDR3 DNA sequence: TGTGCCAGCAAAGCCCCGGGACAGGGTGGGGACATTCAGTACTTC.

J is TRBJ1-1 and V is TRBV19, with 7 bases identical to TRBD1. The CDR3 extends over 16 amino acids. The germline V gene has CDR1 LNHDA and CDR2 SQIVND (reference sequence). The V gene end was trimmed by 3 bases and the J gene end by 0 bases; junction bases not matched to a gene: 7. In DNA, the CDR3 is TGTGCCAGTAGTATGGGACAGCAGATCATGAACACTGAAGCTTTCTTT. Its protein is CASSMGQQIMNTEAFF.

The rearrangement links TRBV4-1 to TRBJ2-2; 8 bases map to TRBD2. The J segment lost 6 bases and the V segment lost 6 bases, leaving 9 bases of the junction unmatched. CDR3 length equals 15 residues. In germline, CDR1 is MGHRA, CDR2 YSYEKL. The CDR3 is CASSPRTGGAGELFF. CDR3 coding DNA: TGCGCCAGCAGTCCCCGGACGGGGGGGGCCGGGGAGCTGTTTTTT.

The chain is built from TRBV11-2 and TRBJ2-7; 7 bases agree with TRBD2. Germline V gene sequence: CDR1 SGHAT, CDR2 FQNNGV. The length of the CDR3 is 12 residues. Losses at the gene ends were 6 bases for V and 2 bases for J; bases not matched to a gene: 1. The CDR3 region has the DNA TGTGCCAGCAGGGGGAGGGCCTACGAGCAGTACTTC. This encodes CASRGRAYEQYF.

The J gene is TRBJ2-5, the V gene TRBV9, with D tentatively TRBD1 (5 bases). Germline CDR1 reads SGDLS; CDR2 reads YYNGEE. The CDR3 sequence is 12 residues long. With 9 bases removed from V and 3 bases from J, the gap between germline ends came to 12 bases. The CDR3 loop is CANVDSEETQYF. CDR3 nucleotides: TGTGCCAACGTCGACAGTGAAGAGACCCAGTACTTC.

The chain is built from TRBV11-2 and TRBJ1-2; D gene unclear. CDR1 and CDR2 from the germline V gene are SGHAT and FQNNGV. The CDR3 spans 15 residues. V shed 0 bases and J shed 3 bases, with 11 bases lying between them. The CDR3 coding sequence is TGTGCCAGCAGCTTAGATCTAGGTTCGCACTATGGCTACACCTTC. It yields the protein CASSLDLGSHYGYTF. Looking up the rest from reference TRBV11-2 and TRBJ1-2 gives the full variable domain: EAGVAQSPRYKIIEKRQSVAFWCNPISGHATLYWYQQILGQGPKLLIQFQNNGVVDDSQLPKDRFSAERLKGVDSTLKIQPAKLEDSAVYLCASSLDLGSHYGYTFGSGTRLTVV.

V and J are TRBV19 and TRBJ2-3; possibly TRBD1 for D (6 bases). Germline CDR1 and CDR2: LNHDA and SQIVND (reference sequence). The CDR3 contains 15 residues. The V gene lost 5 bases and the J gene lost 0 bases, with 12 bases spanning the gap. CDR3 nucleotides: TGTGCCAGTAGTCTCGTGGGGGCTAGCACAGATACGCAGTATTTT. Its translation: CASSLVGASTDTQYF.